This record looks at one T cell receptor (beta chain) sequence and its context. What it recognizes is unknown. Other DNA sequences in the same sample also yield this CDR3. Germline V gene sequence: CDR1 KGHSH, CDR2 LQKENI. The CDR3 has 15 residues. Unmatched junction bases numbered 6, after V lost 3 bases and J lost 2 bases. The data belong to a study of OX40 agonist ivuxolimab in advanced cancers. Whole-study context: Patient treatment consisted of intravenous ivuxolimab administration every 2 weeks at 0.01 to 10 mg/kg.

Study-level results: Within 6 weeks, CD4+ and CD8+ blood T cells expanded clonally at 0.1 to 3.0 mg/kg.

This table comes from immunoSEQ multiplex PCR, and its TCRdb copy is limited to in-frame clones, with some not included. The sample lists over 75,000 clones, around 88% seen once, with 1.1% to 1.5% in the top ten. The material was CD4+ or CD8+ T cells sorted from blood, obtained in a trial of the OX40 agonist ivuxolimab. The chain combines TRBV18 with TRBJ2-7; TRBD1 agrees at 8 bases. This sequence was found in an adult with an advanced solid tumor such as melanoma, head and neck, liver or kidney cancer. This chain's CDR3 is CASSPSGQAAYEQYF. CDR3 sequence (DNA): TGTGCCAGCTCACCCTCGGGACAGGCCGCCTACGAGCAGTACTTC.